This note documents a single T cell receptor (beta chain) sequence. Its antigen remains undetermined. No base qualities exist here, and no much larger clone lies one base off it. To prepare the library, the immunoSEQ multiplex PCR assay was applied. The multiplex PCR relied on a mix of 60 forward primers for TCR Vbeta segments and 13 reverse primers for TCR Jbeta segments. The CDR3 region of rearranged TCR beta genes was amplified from genomic DNA with a multiplex PCR assay. On the Illumina HiSeq System, the amplified TCR beta libraries were sequenced as 87-base-pair reads. The authors processed their data as follows. Across the roughly 640 repertoires, a later analysis counted 80 million or so unique TCR beta chains, roughly 11 million of which were shared by at least two donors. Raw reads were error-corrected and collapsed into unique sequences by a nearest-neighbor algorithm in which closely related sequences were merged to remove PCR and sequencing errors. To assign V, D and J gene segments, CDR3 sequences were aligned to IMGT reference sequences. For a sequence to be retained, at least a six-nucleotide match to both a V gene segment and a J gene segment was required. Rearrangements were called productive when the CDR3 lacked stop codons and stayed in frame with V and J; all others were non-productive. Following IMGT convention, CDR3 was defined as the stretch from the second conserved V-encoded cysteine up to the conserved J-encoded phenylalanine. The earlier analysis of some 540 of the donors excluded any sequence lacking an unambiguous match to a single V gene segment. In an earlier analysis of a few hundred of the donors, a V segment was called functional when productive rearrangements were above 56.7%, and segregating when the standard deviation between donors exceeded 5%. A statistical classification framework was developed to diagnose cytomegalovirus status using the catalog of TCR beta chain sequences. A later analysis assigned V and J genes by comparing TCR nucleotide sequences with IMGT/GENE-DB human TR gene sequences. The TCRdist pipeline was used in a later analysis to assign CDR3 sequences and most-parsimonious VDJ recombination scenarios. In a later analysis, every TCR beta chain was defined by the combination of its CDR3 amino acid sequence and its V-gene family, and reads without a unique V-gene family were dropped. As a way to deal with suspected cross-contamination and a sequencing artifact, a later analysis dropped over 550 nucleotide sequences that were highly shared and had low generation probability. In a later analysis, a clonal expansion index was calculated for each public chain from normalized within-repertoire ranks of inferred template counts. In a later analysis, generation probabilities were computed with a VDJ recombination model fitted to out-of-frame rearrangements, and the resulting probabilities were checked against IGoR. Hypergeometric tests were used in a later analysis to score TCR-TCR, TCR-HLA and TCR-CMV co-occurrence, with a repertoire-size bias correction applied to the TCR pairs. To estimate false discovery rates, a later analysis permuted the HLA or CMV assignments 20 times. In a later analysis, co-occurring TCRs were grouped using DBSCAN, with TCRdist sequence similarity added in when clustering inside HLA-allele-positive subsets. Co-occurrence clustering excluded repertoires with fewer than 30,000 or more than 120,000 public chains, plus five with anomalous nucleotide sharing. As stored in TCRdb, this immuneACCESS dataset retains in-frame rearrangements with V and J assigned. A fraction of the clones does not appear; measured against another copy, unresolved V genes explain less than half of the discrepancy, and the remainder lacks a known reason. V and J calls and clone size are copied from that table; D and trimming were computed from the DNA. This sample is represented by 250,000 to 350,000 clones; around 80% of them were singletons. The ten top clones hold about 0.28% of the sample.

This entry belongs to a study of cytomegalovirus exposure and HLA in healthy donors listed by TCRdb under 2017. The study in broad terms: An earlier analysis of fewer than 750 of the donors reported 250 to 300 Gb of sequence data and 95 million to 120 million unique TCR beta sequences obtained from about 180 million T cells. The study used immunosequencing to profile the T cell repertoires of approximately 690 subjects and linked those repertoires to cytomegalovirus serostatus. All discovery cohort repertoires had been generated on a single sequencing platform. A separate validation cohort of about 110 different subjects was used in addition to the roughly 700-subject first cohort. Among the roughly 400 genotyped donors, 81% belonged to the genetic ancestry cluster associated with self-reported Caucasian donors. In the later analysis, no new phenotypic data were used to find candidate immune exposures; instead, reliance was placed on TCR beta sequences and their occurrence across donors. Donor age, sex, ethnicity and CMV serostatus were compiled together with the repertoire data. Class I and class II HLA loci were covered by the typing at four-digit resolution. A later analysis re-analyzed previously published TCR beta repertoires from 666 donors and added high-resolution HLA genotyping to study TCR occurrence patterns. In a later genetic analysis, genome-wide SNP genotypes for about 55% of the roughly 700 donors were used, and that subset was treated as a discovery cohort. The study combined high-throughput TCR immunosequencing, statistical association of individual TCRs with disease status, and machine learning to predict cytomegalovirus infection status. Typing coverage varied by locus: roughly 620-640 donors for A, B, C, DRB1 and DQB1; approximately 520 for DQA1; about 590 for DPA1; around 490 for DPB1. Because of strong linkage in the cohort, a few DR-DQ haplotypes were treated as single units for association and clustering. The study was designed to test whether signatures of past pathogen exposure could be identified by cataloging public T cell receptors. Across about 380 genotyped donors of the cohort, an average of roughly 250,000 unique TCR beta nucleotide sequences per donor were sequenced, and around 19% of those sequences were non-productive. Approximately 330 gigabases of sequencing data and tens of millions of unique TCR sequences made up an early release that covered approximately 700 HLA-typed donors. An earlier analysis of around 640 of the donors used high-throughput TCR beta sequencing to judge whether each TCR beta V gene segment behaved as functional or pseudogenic. Paper-wide results and their limitations: In a later genetic analysis, a missense DCLRE1C variant was associated with V-gene and J-gene trimming of TCR beta chains, and the association was replicated in an independent cohort. Most TCR sequences were observed very rarely across donors, whereas some public TCRs were present in many individuals. When HLA alleles, especially DR and DQ, strongly co-occurred, TCR associations were difficult to assign to individual alleles. Because some donors lacked HLA typing at each locus, the association tests relied only on the typed subset. Correlated functional status among segregating V segments might be attributable to linkage disequilibrium, but an unknown experimental factor could not be ruled out. The classifier was reported to diagnose cytomegalovirus status with high specificity and sensitivity in both the original cohort and the validation cohort. A cluster of highly shared sequence variants was judged likely to represent a technical artifact of the sequencing pipeline. According to a later genetic analysis, donors in an Asian-associated ancestry cluster had fewer N-insertions in productive TCRs than the approximately 630-donor mean. A later analysis associated about 17,000 TCR beta sequences with specific HLA alleles at a false discovery rate of 0.05. The earlier analysis of approximately 590 of the donors excluded roughly 16 rarely observed V segments, including chromosome 9 orphons, because counts were too low. The study gave a list of under 200 TCR beta chains associated with cytomegalovirus. In a later analysis, most CMV-associated TCR beta chains were found to appear HLA-restricted, with HLA associations seemingly driven largely by CMV exposure. In this cohort, only TCR beta chains were sequenced, and detectable features were limited by the absence of alpha or paired-chain data. In a later analysis, HLA-associated TCR beta chains showed more clonal expansion and lower generation probabilities than non-associated chains that were equally common. The presence/absence analyses assumed that sequencing depth was roughly uniform across donors, and that assumption may not be true. Several of the top co-occurrence clusters appeared to be linked to parvovirus B19, influenza, CMV and Epstein-Barr virus, according to a later analysis. According to a later analysis, TCR association rates differed among HLA loci, with DRB1 alleles showing the most associated TCRs and HLA-C alleles showing the fewest. A further reported finding was that TCR beta sequences accurately predicted the HLA-A and HLA-B alleles for most subjects in the first cohort. In an earlier analysis of approximately 590 of the donors, most TCR beta V segments appeared in productive rearrangements about 87% or about 30% of the time, broadly matching IMGT annotations. A few of the identified cytomegalovirus-associated TCR beta chains were confirmed in vitro to be specific for cytomegalovirus antigens. The authors suggested that the approach could potentially be extended to other disease states and immunological phenotypes. Some IMGT-functional V segments, including TRBV6-2 and TRBV6-3, could not be distinguished by the 87-base-pair reads and were therefore excluded. CMV serostatus was the only immune exposure information available for the cohort.

In total, approximately 690 healthy bone marrow donors made up the cohort. At the time of sampling, all cohort members were nominally healthy, though unrecorded immune exposures were likely present. The donor tested CMV seronegative, placing the donor among the 350 or so seronegative members of the cohort. Each donor provided a peripheral blood sample, and peripheral blood mononuclear cells were used for TCR beta sequencing. Genomic DNA was extracted from the blood cell samples with the Qiagen DNeasy Blood Extraction Kit. The CDR3, cysteine through phenylalanine, is 16 amino acids long. Just the 48-base CDR3 DNA is kept, in frame starting at base 1. CDR1 and CDR2, per the germline V gene, are MNHEY and SVGAGI. Trimming removed 2 bases from V and 7 bases from J; the gene matches leave 6 bases unexplained.

The receptor was derived from a girl aged 2 to 9 in good health and CMV-seronegative. The sequenced sample consisted of PBMCs. The chain employs TRBV6-5 and TRBJ2-1, with 12 central nucleotides matching TRBD2. Read as DNA, the sequence is TGTGCCAGCAGTTACACGAGGACTAGCGGGACGAATGAGCAGTTCTTC. Its translation is CASSYTRTSGTNEQFF.